Sequencing of this T cell receptor beta chain was carried out in a study of tumor-infiltrating lymphocytes in primary liver carcinoma. As for this clonotype: What it recognizes is unknown. A junction end diverges from the germline sequence, so it may reflect a read error.

Study-level points and caveats: There was no comparison of CD4+ and CD8+ repertoires, as samples were bulk unsorted. Tumor region pairs showed greater overlap than either tumor-adjacent or tumor-blood pairs did. Blood had a significantly lower top-250-clone fraction than tumors did (p = 0.039).

Constant-region priming of 500 ng total RNA yielded TCR beta cDNA. Libraries of TCR beta came from three nested multiplex PCR rounds with slightly modified ARM-PCR. In the first two PCR rounds, TRBV1-TRBV30 forward primers were paired with a C-beta reverse primer, and each round lasted approximately 10 cycles. Via MiXCR, TCRdb re-called the multiplex PCR reads, giving one row per CDR3 protein. The profile shows 310,000 or so distinct CDR3 sequences, roughly two thirds of them singletons. RNA isolated from unsorted whole blood supplied the blood RNA, with germline DNA also extracted. Those patients suffered from chronic HBV infection and were treatment-naive. The CDR3 is 18 residues long. Germline lookup yields CDR1 MNHEY and CDR2 SVGEGT.

The chain is built from TRBV6-2 or TRBV6-3 and TRBJ2-2; TRBD2 matches 9 bases. This clonotype was sampled from a middle-aged man with primary liver carcinoma and hepatitis B virus infection. The sample was peripheral blood. CDR3 in amino acids: CTSSPPLWREGHPGELFF. CDR3 DNA: TGTACCAGCAGCCCCCCCCTATGGCGGGAGGGCCATCCCGGGGAGCTGTTTTTT.